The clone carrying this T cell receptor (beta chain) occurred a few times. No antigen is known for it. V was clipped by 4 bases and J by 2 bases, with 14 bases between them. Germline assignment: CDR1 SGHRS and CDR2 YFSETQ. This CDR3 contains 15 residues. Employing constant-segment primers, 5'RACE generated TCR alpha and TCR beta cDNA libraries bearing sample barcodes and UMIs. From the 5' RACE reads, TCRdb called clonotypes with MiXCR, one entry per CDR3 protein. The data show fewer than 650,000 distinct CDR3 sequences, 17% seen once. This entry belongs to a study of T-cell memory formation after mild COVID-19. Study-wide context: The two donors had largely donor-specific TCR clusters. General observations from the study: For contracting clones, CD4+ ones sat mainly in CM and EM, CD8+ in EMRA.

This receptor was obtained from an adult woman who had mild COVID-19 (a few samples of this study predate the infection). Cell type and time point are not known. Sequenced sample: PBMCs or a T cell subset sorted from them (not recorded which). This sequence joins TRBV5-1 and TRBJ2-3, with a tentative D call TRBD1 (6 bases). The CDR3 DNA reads TGCGCCAGCAGCGACGGGGACACCATCACAGATACGCAGTATTTT. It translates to CASSDGDTITDTQYF.